This passage covers 22 T cell receptor beta chains from one sample sequenced in a study of cytomegalovirus exposure and HLA in healthy donors. TCRdb's table, derived via immunoSEQ multiplex PCR, lists solely in-frame clones and lacks some. The data hold roughly 150,000 clones, with 88% observed a single time. The sample comprised PBMCs. The receptors were gathered from a man aged 18 to 29 in good health and CMV-seronegative.

J is TRBJ2-2 and V is TRBV25-1; weak D call: TRBD1 (5 bases). From germline, CDR1 is MGHDK and CDR2 SYGVNS. The ends were cut back, 1 base at V and 7 bases at J, with 13 bases in the middle. The CDR3 consists of 15 residues. The CDR3 loop is CASSESQGIGGELFF. The CDR3 DNA reads TGTGCCAGCAGTGAATCGCAGGGAATTGGCGGGGAGCTGTTTTTT. Together with reference TRBV25-1 and TRBJ2-2, the CDR3 gives the full variable domain: EADIYQTPRYLVIGTGKKITLECSQTMGHDKMYWYQQDPGMELHLIHYSYGVNSTEKGDLSSESTVSRIRTEHFPLTLESARPSHTSQYLCASSESQGIGGELFFGEGSRLTVL.

This clone was counted between two and nine times. V and J are TRBV7-9 and TRBJ2-5; D is undetermined. Deletions cut 1 base from V and 3 bases from J, with 6 bases between. The CDR3 is made up of 13 amino acids. The germline gives CDR1 SEHNR, CDR2 FQNEAQ (reference sequence). CDR3 coding DNA: TGTGCCAGCAGCTTAGGAGTAAAAGAGACCCAGTACTTC. This sequence encodes CASSLGVKETQYF.

This sequence joins TRBV6-1 and TRBJ1-2, with 7 bases identical to TRBD1. In germline, CDR1 is MNHNS, CDR2 SASEGT. This CDR3 has 13 amino acids. Losses at the gene ends were 8 bases for V and 2 bases for J; bases not matched to a gene: 5. The chain's CDR3 is CASDRVDNYGYTF. The CDR3 nucleotides read TGTGCCAGCGACAGGGTCGACAACTATGGCTACACCTTC.

The chain joins TRBV6-1 to TRBJ2-3; a possible D gene is TRBD2 (6 bases). The V gene's germline CDR1 is MNHNS and CDR2 SASEGT. V shed 0 bases and J shed 8 bases, with 9 bases lying between them. The CDR3 covers 13 residues. The CDR3 sequence: CASSEAMRGTQYF. In DNA, the CDR3 is TGTGCCAGCAGTGAAGCGATGCGGGGTACGCAGTATTTT.

V gene TRBV28 combines with J gene TRBJ2-7, with D possibly being TRBD1 (6 bases). Germline CDR1 is MDHEN and CDR2 is SYDVKM. The ends were cut back, 2 bases at V and 1 base at J, with 15 bases in the middle. The CDR3 covers 16 residues. DNA for the CDR3: TGTGCCAGCAGTTTAGGGGGCAGCATCCTTTCCTACGAGCAGTACTTC. This sequence encodes CASSLGGSILSYEQYF.

CDR3 coding DNA: TGTGCCAGCACCGATACGGGGGGGGGAAACATTCAGTACTTC. It encodes CASTDTGGGNIQYF. This chain links TRBV5-4 with TRBJ2-4; 8 nucleotides match TRBD2. Germline CDR1 SGHNT, CDR2 YYREEE (reference sequence). Trimming took 6 bases from V and 6 from J; bases not matched to a gene: 8. The CDR3 is 14 residues long. The variable domain in full, with the rest retrieved from reference TRBV5-4 and TRBJ2-4, is ETGVTQSPTHLIKTRGQQVTLRCSSQSGHNTVSWYQQALGQGPQFIFQYYREEENGRGNFPPRFSGLQFPNYSSELNVNALELDDSALYLCASTDTGGGNIQYFGAGTRLSVL.

The chain combines TRBV6-5 with TRBJ1-2; a weak D match, TRBD1 (5 bases). The V end was cut by 6 bases, the J end by 4 bases, with 12 bases between. Germline V gene lookup returns CDR1 MNHEY and CDR2 SVGAGI. This CDR3 has 13 residues. The DNA for the CDR3 is TGTGCCAGCAGCCCGGACACTACCTATGGCTACACCTTC. This codes for CASSPDTTYGYTF.

V gene TRBV27 combines with J gene TRBJ2-7; 7 bases map to TRBD2. The length of the CDR3 is 13 residues. The V gene end was trimmed by 2 bases and the J gene end by 5 bases; junction bases not matched to a gene: 3. From germline, CDR1 is MNHEY and CDR2 SMNVEV (reference sequence). The CDR3 coding sequence is TGTGCCAGCAGTTTAGCGGGGGTAAACGAGCAGTACTTC. Amino acids: CASSLAGVNEQYF.

The chain is built from TRBV7-9 and TRBJ2-7; 7 nucleotides align to TRBD1. The V and J ends lost 6 bases and 5 bases, in that order; junction bases with no gene match: 16. The CDR3 extends over 16 amino acids. In germline, CDR1 is SEHNR, CDR2 FQNEAQ (reference sequence). The CDR3 protein is CASRPATGAARDEQYV. The CDR3 DNA sequence: TGTGCCAGCAGACCCGCCACAGGGGCCGCAAGGGACGAGCAGTACGTC.

This chain connects TRBV27 to TRBJ2-3, with 7 bases identical to TRBD1. The CDR3 runs 14 residues. The J segment lost 1 base and the V segment lost 5 bases, leaving 3 bases of the junction unmatched. Germline V gives CDR1 MNHEY, CDR2 SMNVEV (reference sequence). As DNA, the CDR3 is TGTGCCAGCAGTGTCGACAGGGGCACAGATACGCAGTATTTT. This sequence encodes CASSVDRGTDTQYF.

The rearrangement joins TRBV2 to TRBJ2-7; 7 bases are a match to TRBD1. Germline V gene sequence: CDR1 SNHLY, CDR2 FYNNEI. The CDR3 runs 15 residues. Trimming cost V 5 bases and J 0 bases; bases outside gene matches: 7. The CDR3 protein is CASSFGQVTSYEQYV. The CDR3, as DNA: TGTGCCAGCAGTTTCGGACAGGTAACCTCCTACGAGCAGTACGTC.

The chain recombines TRBV6-5 with TRBJ2-3; D possibly corresponds to TRBD1 (5 bases). Germline V gene lookup returns CDR1 MNHEY and CDR2 SVGAGI. The V end lost 7 bases, the J end lost 6 bases, and 20 bases lay between the germline ends. This CDR3 spans 15 amino acids. DNA of the CDR3: TGTGCCAGCACCCCCCGTAGGGGTTTATCGGATACGCAGTATTTT. This translates into CASTPRRGLSDTQYF.

The J gene is TRBJ1-1, the V gene TRBV19; 10 positions agree with TRBD1. The CDR3 totals 17 residues. The V segment lost 5 bases and the J segment 4 bases; nucleotides outside the gene matches: 13. CDR1 is LNHDA and CDR2 is SQIVND in the germline V gene (reference sequence). Here the CDR3 reads CASSVGQGVRSGTEAFF. Written as DNA, the CDR3 is TGTGCCAGTAGTGTAGGACAGGGGGTAAGATCGGGCACTGAAGCTTTCTTT.

This rearrangement joins TRBV10-3 to TRBJ2-1; the match to TRBD2 covers 9 bases. CDR3 length: 14 residues. Germline CDR1 reads ENHRY; CDR2 reads SYGVKD. Unmatched junction bases numbered 7, after V lost 5 bases and J lost 8 bases. The CDR3 region is CAISLHSGSDEQFF. The CDR3 nucleotides are TGTGCCATCAGTTTGCATAGCGGGAGCGATGAGCAGTTCTTC.

J is TRBJ2-7 and V is TRBV30; possibly TRBD1 for D (6 bases). CDR1 is GTSNPN and CDR2 is SVGIG in the germline V gene (reference sequence). With 4 bases removed from V and 3 bases from J, the gap between germline ends came to 10 bases. This CDR3 is 12 amino acids long. The CDR3 DNA reads TGTGCCTGGACTAAGGGGGTCTACGAGCAGTACGTC. Translating gives CAWTKGVYEQYV.

There are a few counts of this clone. The J gene is TRBJ2-5, the V gene TRBV5-4, with 7 bases that match TRBD2. Looked up from germline, CDR1 is SGHNT and CDR2 is YYREEE (reference sequence). This CDR3 spans 15 amino acids. Trimming removed 2 bases from V and 2 bases from J; junction bases left unmatched: 6. CDR3 amino acids: CASSFFAGEQETQYF. CDR3 nucleotide sequence: TGTGCCAGCAGCTTCTTCGCGGGGGAGCAAGAGACCCAGTACTTC.

This chain uses TRBV29-1 with TRBJ2-5, with 11 bases matching TRBD1. V trimming: 1 base; J trimming: 5 bases; junction bases outside the gene matches: 6. The germline V gene encodes CDR1 SQVTM and CDR2 ANQGSEA. The CDR3 runs 15 residues. The CDR3 protein is CSVEGGQGARETQYF. Written as DNA, the CDR3 is TGCAGCGTTGAAGGCGGACAGGGGGCTCGGGAGACCCAGTACTTC.

This chain connects TRBV20-1 to TRBJ2-1, with D uncertain. V dropped 7 bases and J dropped 3 bases, with 4 bases sitting between them. The CDR3 consists of 10 residues. Germline V gene lookup returns CDR1 DFQATT and CDR2 SNEGSKA (reference sequence). For the CDR3, the DNA is TGCAGTGTTCACTACAATGAGCAGTTCTTC. Translation: CSVHYNEQFF.

The V gene is TRBV5-1, the J gene TRBJ2-3, with D possibly TRBD2 on 6 matching bases. This CDR3 has 12 amino acids. From germline, CDR1 is SGHRS and CDR2 YFSETQ. V gave up 7 bases and J gave up 2 bases, with 8 bases separating them. The CDR3 protein is CASREYTDTQYF. The CDR3 DNA reads TGCGCCAGCCGGGAGTACACAGATACGCAGTATTTT.

The chain combines TRBV28 with TRBJ2-7, with D possibly being TRBD1 (5 bases). The CDR3 loop spans 15 amino acids. Germline values: CDR1 MDHEN, CDR2 SYDVKM. The V and J ends lost 3 bases and 1 base respectively, with 13 bases between them. CDR3 coding DNA: TGTGCCAGCAGTTTTGCAGGGTCGCTTTCCTACGAGCAGTACGTC. Its translation is CASSFAGSLSYEQYV.

The V gene is TRBV11-3, the J gene TRBJ2-2; D unclear. This CDR3 contains 13 residues. V lost 2 bases and J 6 bases, leaving 7 bases between the germline ends. Germline V gives CDR1 SGHNT, CDR2 YENEEA. CDR3 residues: CASSLTNSGELFF. The CDR3 nucleotides are TGTGCCAGCAGCTTAACTAACTCCGGGGAGCTGTTTTTT.

CDR3 loop: CSVESLAGGPYNEQFF. The CDR3 DNA sequence: TGCAGCGTTGAATCGCTAGCGGGAGGCCCATACAATGAGCAGTTCTTC. This chain joins TRBV29-1 and TRBJ2-1; 11 bases align to TRBD2. This CDR3 has 16 amino acids. The V segment lost 2 bases and the J segment 4 bases; nucleotides outside the gene matches: 7. Germline CDR1 is SQVTM and CDR2 is ANQGSEA.